This T cell receptor beta chain appears in the sequencing data of a study of blood T cell repertoires in COVID-19. Looking at the study overall: T cells, B-cell-depleted T cells, or PBMCs supplied cDNA or gDNA.

Method: immunoSEQ multiplex PCR; TCRdb's copy keeps in-frame clones and lacks some. Of about 250,000 clones in the sample, 80% to 85% are singletons; the top ten hold more than 3%. Trimming took off 5 bases at V and 5 bases at J, with 19 bases between the two ends. Germline loops: CDR1 MGHDK, CDR2 SYGVNS. The CDR3 runs to 16 residues. The source of this sequence is a man in his forties or fifties who had recovered from COVID-19. The chain is built from TRBV25-1 and TRBJ2-1, with D possibly matching TRBD1 (5 bases). The sample comprised PBMCs or T cells enriched from blood (not recorded which). This CDR3 is CASSSRPQGKHNEQFF. The CDR3 region has the DNA TGTGCCAGCAGTTCCCGACCGCAGGGCAAACACAATGAGCAGTTCTTC.